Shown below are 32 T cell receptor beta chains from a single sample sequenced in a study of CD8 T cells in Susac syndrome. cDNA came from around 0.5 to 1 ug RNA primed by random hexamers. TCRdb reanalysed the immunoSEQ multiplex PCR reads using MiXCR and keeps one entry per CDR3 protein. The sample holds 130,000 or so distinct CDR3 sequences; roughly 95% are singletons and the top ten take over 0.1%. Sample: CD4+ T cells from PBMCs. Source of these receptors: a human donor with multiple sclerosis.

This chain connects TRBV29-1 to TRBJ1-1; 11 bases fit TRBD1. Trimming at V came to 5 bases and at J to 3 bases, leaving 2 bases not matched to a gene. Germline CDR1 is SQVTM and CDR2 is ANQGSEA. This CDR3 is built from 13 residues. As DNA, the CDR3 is TGCAGCGTTTGGGACAGGGGGGACACTGAAGCTTTCTTT. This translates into CSVWDRGDTEAFF.

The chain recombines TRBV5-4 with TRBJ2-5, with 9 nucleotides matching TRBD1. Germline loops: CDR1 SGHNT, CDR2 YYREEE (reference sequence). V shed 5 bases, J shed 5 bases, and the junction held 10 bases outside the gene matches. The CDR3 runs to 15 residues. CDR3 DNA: TGTGCCAGCAGTTTCCCCGGGACAGGGAAGGAGACCCAGTACTTC. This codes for CASSFPGTGKETQYF.

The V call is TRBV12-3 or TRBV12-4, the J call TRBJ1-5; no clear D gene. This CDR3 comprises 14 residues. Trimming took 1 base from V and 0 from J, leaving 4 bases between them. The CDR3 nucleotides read TGTGCCAGCAGTTTAGGTAATAGCAATCAGCCCCAGCATTTT. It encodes CASSLGNSNQPQHF.

CDR3 nucleotide sequence: TGCAGTGCTAGACAGGGGGTCGGCAAAAACATTCAGTACTTC. Its protein is CSARQGVGKNIQYF. The rearrangement links TRBV20-1 to TRBJ2-4; 7 nucleotides match TRBD1. This CDR3 comprises 14 residues. V shed 2 bases and J 3 bases; nucleotides not matched to a gene: 4. CDR1 DFQATT and CDR2 SNEGSKA come from the germline V gene (reference sequence).

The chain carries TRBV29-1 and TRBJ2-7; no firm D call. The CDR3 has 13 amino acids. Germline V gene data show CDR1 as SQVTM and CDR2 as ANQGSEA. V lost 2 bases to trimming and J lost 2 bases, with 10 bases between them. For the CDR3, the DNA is TGCAGCGTTGAAACAAGAGGCCCCTACGAGCAGTACTTC. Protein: CSVETRGPYEQYF.

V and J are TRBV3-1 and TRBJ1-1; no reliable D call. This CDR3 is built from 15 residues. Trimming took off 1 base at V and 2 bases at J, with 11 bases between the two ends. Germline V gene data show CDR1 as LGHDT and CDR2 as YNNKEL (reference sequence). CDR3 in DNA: TGTGCCAGCAGCCAAGGGGCATTGTTAAACACTGAAGCTTTCTTT. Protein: CASSQGALLNTEAFF. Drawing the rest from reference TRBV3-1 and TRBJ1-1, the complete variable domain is DTAVSQTPKYLVTQMGNDKSIKCEQNLGHDTMYWYKQDSKKFLKIMFSYNNKELIINETVPNRFSPKSPDKAHLNLHINSLELGDSAVYFCASSQGALLNTEAFFGQGTRLTVV.

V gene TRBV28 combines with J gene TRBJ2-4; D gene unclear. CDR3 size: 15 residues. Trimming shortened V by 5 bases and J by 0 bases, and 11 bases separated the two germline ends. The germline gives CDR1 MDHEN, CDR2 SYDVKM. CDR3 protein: CASSPYGLAKNIQYF. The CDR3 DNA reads TGTGCCAGCAGTCCCTACGGGTTAGCCAAAAACATTCAGTACTTC.

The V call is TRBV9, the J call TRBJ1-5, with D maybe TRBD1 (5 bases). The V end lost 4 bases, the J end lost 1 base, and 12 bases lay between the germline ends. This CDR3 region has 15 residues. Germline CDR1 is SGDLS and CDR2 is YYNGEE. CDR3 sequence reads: CASSSSRDSNQPQHF. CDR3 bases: TGTGCCAGCAGCTCCTCCCGGGACAGCAATCAGCCCCAGCATTTT.

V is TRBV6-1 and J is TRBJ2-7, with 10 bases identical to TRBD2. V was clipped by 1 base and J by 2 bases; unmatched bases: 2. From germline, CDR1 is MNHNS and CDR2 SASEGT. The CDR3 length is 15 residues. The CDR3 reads CASSEGGLAPYEQYF. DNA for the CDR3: TGTGCCAGCAGTGAAGGGGGACTAGCGCCCTACGAGCAGTACTTC.

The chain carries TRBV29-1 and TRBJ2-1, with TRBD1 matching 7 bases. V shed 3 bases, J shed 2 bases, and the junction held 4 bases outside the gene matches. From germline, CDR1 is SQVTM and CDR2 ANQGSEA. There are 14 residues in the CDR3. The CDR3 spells CSVDPQGAYNEQFF. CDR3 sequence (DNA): TGCAGCGTTGATCCCCAGGGGGCCTACAATGAGCAGTTCTTC.

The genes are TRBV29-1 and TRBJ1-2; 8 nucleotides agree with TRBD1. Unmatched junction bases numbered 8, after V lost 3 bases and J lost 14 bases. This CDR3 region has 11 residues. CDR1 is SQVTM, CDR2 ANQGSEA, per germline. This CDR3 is CSVDKDRENTF. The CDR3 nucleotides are TGCAGCGTTGATAAGGACAGGGAAAATACCTTC.

DNA of the CDR3: TGTGCCAGCAGTTACAGGGTGGGGGCGGATACGCAGTATTTT. It yields the protein CASSYRVGADTQYF. J is TRBJ2-3 and V is TRBV6-5; D is perhaps TRBD1 (6 bases). Germline V lookup: CDR1 MNHEY, CDR2 SVGAGI. There are 14 residues in the CDR3. The ends were cut back, 2 bases at V and 6 bases at J, with 12 bases in the middle.

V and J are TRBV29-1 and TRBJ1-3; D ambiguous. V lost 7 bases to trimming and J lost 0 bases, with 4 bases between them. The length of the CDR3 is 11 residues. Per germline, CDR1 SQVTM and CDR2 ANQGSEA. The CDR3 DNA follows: TGCAGCGGGAACTCTGGAAACACCATATATTTT. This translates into CSGNSGNTIYF.

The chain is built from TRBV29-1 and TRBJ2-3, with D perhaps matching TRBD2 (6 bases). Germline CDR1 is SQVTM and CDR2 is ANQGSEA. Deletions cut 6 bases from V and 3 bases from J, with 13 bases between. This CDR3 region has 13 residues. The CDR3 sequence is CSVSGLVTDTQYF. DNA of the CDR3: TGCAGCGTATCGGGACTTGTAACAGATACGCAGTATTTT.

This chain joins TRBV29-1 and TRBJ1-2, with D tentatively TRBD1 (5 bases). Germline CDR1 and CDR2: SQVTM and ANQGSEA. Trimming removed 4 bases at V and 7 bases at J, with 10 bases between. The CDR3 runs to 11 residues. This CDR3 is CSVGSGTGYTF. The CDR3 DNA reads TGCAGCGTTGGGTCAGGGACTGGCTACACCTTC.

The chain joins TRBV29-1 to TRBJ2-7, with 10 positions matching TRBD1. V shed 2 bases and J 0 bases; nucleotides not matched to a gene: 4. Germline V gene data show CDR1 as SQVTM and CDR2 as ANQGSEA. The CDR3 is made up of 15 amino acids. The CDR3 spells CSVETGQGFSYEQYF. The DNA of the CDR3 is TGCAGCGTTGAAACGGGACAGGGGTTCTCCTACGAGCAGTACTTC.

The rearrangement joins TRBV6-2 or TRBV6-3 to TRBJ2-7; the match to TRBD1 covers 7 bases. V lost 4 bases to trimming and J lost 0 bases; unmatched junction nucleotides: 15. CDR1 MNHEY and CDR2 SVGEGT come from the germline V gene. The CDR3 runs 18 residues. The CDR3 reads CASSSRTGPLTISYEQYF. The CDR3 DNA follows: TGTGCCAGCAGTTCCCGGACAGGTCCCTTGACTATCTCCTACGAGCAGTACTTC.

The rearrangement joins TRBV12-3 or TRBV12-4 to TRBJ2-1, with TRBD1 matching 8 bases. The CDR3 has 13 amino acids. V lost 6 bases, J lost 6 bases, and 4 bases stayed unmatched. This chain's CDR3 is CASRKTGGNEQFF. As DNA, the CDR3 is TGTGCCAGCAGGAAAACAGGGGGCAATGAGCAGTTCTTC.

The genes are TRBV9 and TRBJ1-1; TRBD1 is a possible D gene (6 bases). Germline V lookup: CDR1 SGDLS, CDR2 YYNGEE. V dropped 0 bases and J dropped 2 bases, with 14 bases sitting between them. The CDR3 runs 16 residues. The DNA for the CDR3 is TGTGCCAGCAGCGTAGAGGGGGGAAGGGGCAACACTGAAGCTTTCTTT. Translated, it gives CASSVEGGRGNTEAFF.

The CDR3 DNA sequence: TGCAGTGCTAGTAAGCGAAAGGGCTCCGGGGAGCTGTTTTTT. This sequence encodes CSASKRKGSGELFF. The rearrangement uses TRBV20-1 and TRBJ2-2; no clear D gene. V was shortened by 3 bases and J by 6 bases, with 14 bases between the two germline ends. The germline V gene has CDR1 DFQATT and CDR2 SNEGSKA (reference sequence). The CDR3 sequence is 14 residues long.

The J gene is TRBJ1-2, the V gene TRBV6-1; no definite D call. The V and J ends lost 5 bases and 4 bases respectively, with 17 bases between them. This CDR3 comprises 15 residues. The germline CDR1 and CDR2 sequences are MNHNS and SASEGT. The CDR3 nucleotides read TGTGCCAGCAGTCACCCTCGTTCGGGCTTCTATGGCTACACCTTC. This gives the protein CASSHPRSGFYGYTF.

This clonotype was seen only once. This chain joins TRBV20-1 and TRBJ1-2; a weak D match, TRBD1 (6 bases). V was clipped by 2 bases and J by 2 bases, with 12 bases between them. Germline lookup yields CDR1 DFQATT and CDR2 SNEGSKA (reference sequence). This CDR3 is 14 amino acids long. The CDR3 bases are TGCAGTGCTAGAACAGGGCAGGGCAACTATGGCTACACCTTC. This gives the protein CSARTGQGNYGYTF.

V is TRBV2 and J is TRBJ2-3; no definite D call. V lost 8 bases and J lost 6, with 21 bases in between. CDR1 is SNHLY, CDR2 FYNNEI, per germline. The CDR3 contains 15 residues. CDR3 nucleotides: TGTGCCAGCTCCAAAGACGACATTGTCTGGGATACGCAGTATTTT. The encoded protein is CASSKDDIVWDTQYF.

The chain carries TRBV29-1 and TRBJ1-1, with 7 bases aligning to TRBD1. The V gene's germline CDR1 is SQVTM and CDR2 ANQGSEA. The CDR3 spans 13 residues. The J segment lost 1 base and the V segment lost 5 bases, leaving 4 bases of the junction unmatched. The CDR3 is CSVKQGPNTEAFF. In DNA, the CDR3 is TGCAGCGTTAAACAGGGGCCGAACACTGAAGCTTTCTTT.

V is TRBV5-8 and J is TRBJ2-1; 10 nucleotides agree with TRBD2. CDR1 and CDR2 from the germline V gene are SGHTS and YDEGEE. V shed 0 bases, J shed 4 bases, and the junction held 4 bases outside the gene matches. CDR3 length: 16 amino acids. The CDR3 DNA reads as TGTGCCAGCAGCTTGGTGAAGCGGGGGGGGTACAATGAGCAGTTCTTC. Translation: CASSLVKRGGYNEQFF.

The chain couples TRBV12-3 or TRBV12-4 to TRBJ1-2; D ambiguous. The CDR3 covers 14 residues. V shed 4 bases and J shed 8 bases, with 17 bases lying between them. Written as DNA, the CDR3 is TGTGCCAGCAGTTCTTCTGGGGATTCTAGGGGCTACACCTTC. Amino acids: CASSSSGDSRGYTF.

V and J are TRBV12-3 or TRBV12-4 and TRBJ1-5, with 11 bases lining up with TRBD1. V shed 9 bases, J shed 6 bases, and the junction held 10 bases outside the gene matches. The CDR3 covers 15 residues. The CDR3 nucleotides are TGTGCCAGTACCGGGACAGGGGGAGTCGGTCAGCCCCAGCATTTT. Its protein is CASTGTGGVGQPQHF.

This CDR3 reads CATSRRDGVGAQYF. CDR3 DNA: TGTGCCACCAGCCGGCGGGACGGAGTCGGGGCCCAGTACTTC. The V gene is TRBV15, the J gene TRBJ2-5, with a possible D match to TRBD2 (6 bases). The length of the CDR3 is 14 residues. Germline V lookup: CDR1 LNHNV, CDR2 YYDKDF (reference sequence). V shed 5 bases and J shed 9 bases, with 19 bases lying between them.

The CDR3 protein is CAISGHRDEQYF. The CDR3 DNA reads as TGTGCCATCAGTGGCCACAGGGACGAGCAGTACTTC. V usage is TRBV10-3 and J usage is TRBJ2-7; tentative D call: TRBD1 (6 bases). The CDR3 has 12 amino acids. CDR1 is ENHRY, CDR2 SYGVKD, per germline. Trimming stripped 4 bases from V and 5 bases from J, with 9 bases between.

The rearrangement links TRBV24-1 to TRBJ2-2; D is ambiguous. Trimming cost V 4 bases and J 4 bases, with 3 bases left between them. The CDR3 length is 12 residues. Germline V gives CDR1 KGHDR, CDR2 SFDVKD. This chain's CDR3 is CATSEVTGELFF. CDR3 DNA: TGTGCCACCAGTGAGGTCACCGGGGAGCTGTTTTTT.

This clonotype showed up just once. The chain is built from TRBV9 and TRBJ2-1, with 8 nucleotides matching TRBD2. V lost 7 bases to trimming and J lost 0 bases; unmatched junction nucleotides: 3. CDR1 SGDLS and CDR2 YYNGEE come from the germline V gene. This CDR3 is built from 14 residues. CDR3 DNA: TGTGCCAGCGGGGGGACTAGCTCCTACAATGAGCAGTTCTTC. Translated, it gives CASGGTSSYNEQFF.

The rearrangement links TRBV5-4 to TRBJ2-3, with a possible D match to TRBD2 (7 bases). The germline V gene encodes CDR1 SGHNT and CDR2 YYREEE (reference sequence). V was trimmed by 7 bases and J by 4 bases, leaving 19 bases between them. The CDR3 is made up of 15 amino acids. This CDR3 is CASLRSGGGADTQYF. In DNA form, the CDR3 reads TGTGCCAGCCTCAGGTCGGGGGGCGGCGCAGATACGCAGTATTTT.